Below are 22 T cell receptor beta chains sequenced from a single sample in a study of T cells in Graves' hyperthyroidism and ophthalmopathy. RNA transcripts yielded amplified TCR beta CDR3 regions. The TCR CDR3 was amplified in a first-round RT-PCR using the HTBI primer set. TCRdb processed the multiplex PCR reads anew with MiXCR; each CDR3 protein has one entry. The profile shows about 59,000 distinct CDR3 sequences, roughly 50% of them singletons. Source material: blood. These receptors came from an older woman with Graves' ophthalmopathy.

This clonotype was detected many times. The rearrangement uses TRBV11-2 and TRBJ2-2; TRBD1 is a possible D gene (6 bases). Germline CDR1 and CDR2: SGHAT and FQNNGV. CDR3 length equals 16 residues. Trimming took 5 bases from V and 0 from J, leaving 13 bases between them. The CDR3 protein is CASSRIRDTNTGELFF. The CDR3 nucleotides read TGTGCCAGCAGCCGGATCCGGGACACGAACACCGGGGAGCTGTTTTTT.

This clonotype was recorded many times. The chain combines TRBV20-1 with TRBJ2-4; the D gene is possibly TRBD1 (5 bases). The germline gives CDR1 DFQATT, CDR2 SNEGSKA (reference sequence). V lost 5 bases and J 5 bases, leaving 19 bases between the germline ends. The length of the CDR3 is 15 residues. The CDR3 loop is CSAALLQGFQNIQYF. The DNA of the CDR3 is TGCAGTGCTGCCTTGCTTCAGGGTTTCCAAAACATTCAGTACTTC.

On this clonotype: Mismatch with germline at one junction end may stem from a read error. The chain recombines TRBV5-6 with TRBJ1-1; D uncertain. Germline lookup yields CDR1 SGHDT and CDR2 YYEEEE. There are 16 residues in the CDR3. This chain's CDR3 is CSSSWWSRVVNTEAFF. In DNA form, the CDR3 reads TGTTCCAGCAGCTGGTGGTCTCGGGTGGTGAACACGGAAGCTTTCTTT.

This clonotype was counted at least ten times. V usage is TRBV6-1 and J usage is TRBJ1-6, with D maybe TRBD1 (6 bases). V lost 4 bases and J 9 bases, leaving 13 bases between the germline ends. The germline V gene encodes CDR1 MNHNS and CDR2 SASEGT. The CDR3 has 14 residues. CDR3 region: CASSAAGEISPLHF. The CDR3 nucleotides are TGTGCCAGCAGTGCGGCAGGGGAAATTTCACCCCTCCACTTT.

Worth noting for this clonotype: At one end, the junction sequence differs from germline, possibly due to a read error. The chain recombines TRBV30 with TRBJ2-3; D not resolved. Germline values: CDR1 GTSNPN, CDR2 SVGIG (reference sequence). CDR3 length: 14 residues. Here the CDR3 reads CAWSVGGYTDTRYF. CDR3 nucleotide sequence: TGTGCCTGGAGTGTGGGCGGCTACACAGATACGCGGTATTTT. Drawing the rest from reference TRBV30 and TRBJ2-3, the complete variable domain is SQTIHQWPATLVQPVGSPLSLECTVEGTSNPNLYWYRQAAGRGLQLLFYSVGIGQISSEVPQNLSASRPQDRQFILSSKKLLLSDSGFYLCAWSVGGYTDTRYFGPGTRLTVL.

The chain has TRBV7-2 and TRBJ1-4; D possibly corresponds to TRBD1 (5 bases). CDR1 is SGHTA, CDR2 FQGNSA, per germline. V lost 0 bases, J lost 7 bases, and 12 bases lay in between. This CDR3 has 15 residues. The CDR3 here is CASSLAGLGVEKLFF. As DNA, the CDR3 is TGTGCCAGCAGCTTAGCGGGACTAGGAGTTGAAAAACTGTTTTTT.

The gene calls are TRBV20-1 and TRBJ1-2, with D unclear. CDR3 size: 10 residues. Germline CDR1 is DFQATT and CDR2 is SNEGSKA (reference sequence). Trimming removed 0 bases from V and 8 bases from J, with 4 bases in between. CDR3 DNA sequence: TGCAGTGCTAGAGATTTGGGCTACACCTTC. It specifies CSARDLGYTF.

The sample holds many counts of this clonotype. This rearrangement joins TRBV27 to TRBJ2-3, with TRBD2 as a possible D gene (5 bases). The CDR3 loop spans 14 amino acids. Germline V lookup: CDR1 MNHEY, CDR2 SMNVEV (reference sequence). V gave up 2 bases and J gave up 0 bases, with 6 bases separating them. In nucleotides, the CDR3 is TGTGCCAGCAGTTTAAAGCGGAGCACAGATACGCAGTATTTT. Encoded protein: CASSLKRSTDTQYF.

There are many counts of this clonotype. This chain uses TRBV6-5 with TRBJ2-5, with D perhaps matching TRBD1 or TRBD2 (5 bases each). The V end was cut by 6 bases, the J end by 1 base, with 24 bases between. Germline V CDR1 and CDR2: MNHEY, SVGAGI. The CDR3 has 18 residues. The CDR3 here is CASRKDYLGRKFQETQYF. Here the CDR3 DNA reads TGTGCCAGCAGGAAAGATTACCTGGGACGAAAATTCCAAGAGACCCAGTACTTC.

Points on this clonotype: This CDR3 is missing its conserved last phenylalanine or tryptophan, likely due to a read error. It is unclear where the CDR3 begins or ends on the DNA, so no DNA is shown, and the CDR3 is as TCRdb lists it. The rearrangement joins TRBV5-4 to TRBJ1-4. The length of the CDR3 is 8 amino acids, counting both ends. Germline CDR1 reads SGHNT; CDR2 reads YYREEE (reference sequence). The CDR3 is CASSLVGP.

The sample holds many counts of this clonotype. The chain joins TRBV14 to TRBJ2-3; 7 positions agree with TRBD2. The germline CDR1 and CDR2 sequences are SGHDN and FVKESK. This CDR3 region has 15 residues. Trimming removed 5 bases from V and 4 bases from J; junction bases left unmatched: 9. The CDR3 region is CASSTWGGAADTQYF. In DNA, the CDR3 is TGTGCCAGCAGCACATGGGGAGGGGCAGCAGATACGCAGTATTTT.

At least ten counts were recorded for this clonotype. This sequence joins TRBV7-9 and TRBJ1-2; no reliable D call. V was shortened by 1 base and J by 4 bases, with 7 bases between the two germline ends. Germline CDR1 and CDR2: SEHNR and FQNEAQ (reference sequence). The CDR3 consists of 13 residues. The CDR3 reads CASSLGQGYGYTF. The CDR3, as DNA: TGTGCCAGCAGCTTAGGACAAGGCTATGGCTACACCTTC.

This clonotype occurred many times. This rearrangement joins TRBV5-6 to TRBJ2-5, with D possibly matching TRBD1 (5 bases). Trimming removed 3 bases at V and 6 bases at J, with 12 bases between. CDR1 is SGHDT and CDR2 is YYEEEE in the germline V gene. The CDR3 length is 13 residues. CDR3 amino acids: CASSSLRVKTQYF. The CDR3, as DNA: TGTGCCAGCAGCTCCCTCAGGGTGAAGACCCAGTACTTC.

In its sample, this clonotype ranks as medium-sized. The genes are TRBV29-1 and TRBJ1-2; 10 bases align to TRBD1. The junction had 4 bases not matched to a gene; V was cut back by 4 bases and J by 8 bases. The germline V gene encodes CDR1 SQVTM and CDR2 ANQGSEA. This CDR3 is 12 amino acids long. The CDR3 is CSVVGTGEGYTF. CDR3 coding DNA: TGCAGCGTTGTTGGGACAGGGGAAGGCTACACCTTC.

The chain links TRBV20-1 to TRBJ2-3, with 9 bases that match TRBD2. The ends lost 5 bases at V and 8 bases at J; junction bases unmatched: 14. Germline loops: CDR1 DFQATT, CDR2 SNEGSKA (reference sequence). This CDR3 is built from 15 residues. The CDR3 loop reads CSAPLAGPPWATQYF. DNA of the CDR3: TGCAGTGCTCCTCTAGCGGGACCCCCTTGGGCTACGCAGTATTTT.

To note about this clonotype: This may stem from a read error, because a much larger clone lies one nucleotide away. The CDR3 end shows no conserved phenylalanine or tryptophan, and so a read error is likely. It is unclear where the CDR3 begins or ends on the DNA, so no DNA is shown, and the CDR3 is as TCRdb lists it. V usage is TRBV3-1 and J usage is TRBJ2-1. CDR1 and CDR2 from the germline V gene are LGHDT and YNNKEL (reference sequence). Both ends counted, the CDR3 spans 12 residues. CDR3 amino acids: CASSQVLSYLFL.

The V and J genes are TRBV5-4 and TRBJ2-1; D is ambiguous. The CDR3 contains 14 residues. Trimming shortened V by 2 bases and J by 1 base, and 7 bases separated the two germline ends. Germline values: CDR1 SGHNT, CDR2 YYREEE (reference sequence). The CDR3 DNA follows: TGTGCCAGCAGCTTCCGAGCGTCCTACAATGAGCAGTTCTTC. It is translated as CASSFRASYNEQFF.

This clonotype ranks as medium-sized (0.01 to 0.1%). V gene TRBV25-1 combines with J gene TRBJ1-3; D is possibly TRBD1 (6 bases). The CDR3 runs 19 residues. Germline CDR1 is MGHDK and CDR2 is SYGVNS. With 0 bases removed from V and 0 bases from J, the gap between germline ends came to 18 bases. The CDR3: CASSEYTNRAAPSGNTIYF. CDR3 nucleotide sequence: TGTGCCAGCAGTGAATATACCAACAGGGCCGCTCCCTCTGGAAACACCATATATTTT.

The rearrangement uses TRBV29-1 and TRBJ2-4; a possible D gene is TRBD1 (6 bases). The V gene's germline CDR1 is SQVTM and CDR2 ANQGSEA. This CDR3 contains 14 residues. V dropped 6 bases and J dropped 0 bases, with 12 bases sitting between them. CDR3 protein: CSVSGDRAKNIQYF. DNA of the CDR3: TGCAGCGTCTCAGGGGATCGAGCCAAAAACATTCAGTACTTC.

The chain recombines TRBV9 with TRBJ1-5, with D uncertain. The CDR3 has 15 amino acids. CDR1 SGDLS and CDR2 YYNGEE come from the germline V gene. The ends were cut back, 9 bases at V and 1 base at J, with 17 bases in the middle. The CDR3 sequence is CAIDREGISNQPQHF. The DNA for the CDR3 is TGTGCCATTGATAGGGAGGGTATAAGCAATCAGCCCCAGCATTTT. Combining the CDR3 with reference TRBV9 and TRBJ1-5 gives the whole variable domain DSGVTQTPKHLITATGQRVTLRCSPRSGDLSVYWYQQSLDQGLQFLIQYYNGEERAKGNILERFSAQQFPDLHSELNLSSLELGDSALYFCAIDREGISNQPQHFGDGTRLSIL.

Of note for this clonotype: This sequence may be a read error, since a much larger clone differs from it by one base. The chain has TRBV6-4 and TRBJ2-5; 8 bases map to TRBD2. Germline lookup yields CDR1 MRHNA and CDR2 SNTAGT. The CDR3 runs to 15 residues. Here the CDR3 DNA reads TGTGTCAGCAGTGACCTCGCGGGGGGTCAAGAGACCCAGTACTTC. Protein sequence: CVSSDLAGGQETQYF.

The table lists this clonotype with a few counts. The rearrangement joins TRBV28 to TRBJ2-7; unclear D gene. The CDR3 runs to 15 residues. In germline, CDR1 is MDHEN, CDR2 SYDVKM. With 3 bases removed from V and 7 bases from J, the gap between germline ends came to 19 bases. The CDR3 coding sequence is TGTGCCAGCAGTTTCGGCTCCGACTGGGCCTGGGAGCAGTACTTC. Amino acids: CASSFGSDWAWEQYF.